A single sample is the source of the 27 T cell receptor beta chains below, sequenced in a study of OX40 agonist ivuxolimab in advanced cancers. Method: immunoSEQ multiplex PCR; TCRdb's copy keeps in-frame clones and lacks some. This table holds roughly 48,000 clones, roughly 80% found once. This specimen was CD4+ or CD8+ T cells sorted from blood, taken in a trial of the OX40 agonist ivuxolimab. Receptors originate from an adult with an advanced solid tumor such as melanoma, head and neck, liver or kidney cancer.

The chain combines TRBV6-5 with TRBJ1-2; D uncertain. Trimming left V 2 bases short and J 8 bases short, with 9 bases between. There are 12 residues in the CDR3. The V gene's germline CDR1 is MNHEY and CDR2 SVGAGI. The DNA of the CDR3 is TGTGCCAGCAGTTACGTGGGCGGAGGCTACACCTTC. Its protein is CASSYVGGGYTF.

The chain joins TRBV5-8 to TRBJ1-4, with D maybe TRBD1 (6 bases). CDR1 and CDR2 (germline): SGHTS, YDEGEE. V lost 0 bases and J lost 2, with 23 bases in between. This CDR3 comprises 20 residues. CDR3 sequence (DNA): TGTGCCAGCAGCTTGGGGCCGGACAGAACGGCCAGTTCGACTAATGAAAAACTGTTTTTT. Its translation: CASSLGPDRTASSTNEKLFF.

The chain uses TRBV6-6 and TRBJ2-6; D remains ambiguous. Germline V gene sequence: CDR1 MNHNY, CDR2 SVGAGI (reference sequence). The CDR3 has 16 amino acids. The ends were cut back, 5 bases at V and 0 bases at J, with 11 bases in the middle. CDR3 in DNA: TGTGCCAGCAGTACCCGAAGAAGCTCTGGGGCCAACGTCCTGACTTTC. Translating gives CASSTRRSSGANVLTF.

The chain links TRBV4-1 to TRBJ1-2; maybe TRBD1 (5 bases). Per the germline V gene, CDR1 is MGHRA and CDR2 is YSYEKL. V lost 4 bases and J 8 bases, leaving 14 bases between the germline ends. The CDR3 is made up of 13 amino acids. The CDR3, as DNA: TGCGCCAGCAGCCCGACGGGGGGGGGAGGCTACACCTTC. Protein: CASSPTGGGGYTF.

V usage is TRBV28 and J usage is TRBJ2-3; D is uncertain. CDR3 size: 14 residues. V lost 2 bases and J lost 2, with 8 bases in between. Germline-derived CDR1 and CDR2 are MDHEN and SYDVKM. CDR3: CASSLLLVTDTQYF. In nucleotides, the CDR3 is TGTGCCAGCAGTTTACTCCTAGTCACAGATACGCAGTATTTT.

This chain links TRBV5-1 with TRBJ2-2; no reliable D call. CDR1 SGHRS and CDR2 YFSETQ come from the germline V gene. The CDR3 is 14 amino acids. Trimming shortened V by 0 bases and J by 4 bases, and 7 bases separated the two germline ends. Here the CDR3 DNA reads TGCGCCAGCAGCTTGGCCACGGGCACCGGGGAGCTGTTTTTT. Protein product: CASSLATGTGELFF.

The gene calls are TRBV29-1 and TRBJ1-2; 8 bases fit TRBD1. J was trimmed by 7 bases and V by 1 base; bases with no gene match: 5. The CDR3 length is 13 residues. Germline V CDR1 and CDR2: SQVTM, ANQGSEA. The CDR3 spells CSVEGPGQVGYTF. The CDR3 nucleotides read TGCAGCGTTGAAGGGCCGGGACAGGTTGGCTACACCTTC.

The count of this clone is one. The J gene is TRBJ2-2, the V gene TRBV7-9; 8 nucleotides align to TRBD2. Germline assignment: CDR1 SEHNR and CDR2 FQNEAQ (reference sequence). Losses at the gene ends were 5 bases for V and 1 base for J; bases not matched to a gene: 9. This CDR3 comprises 17 residues. CDR3 bases: TGTGCCAGCAGCATTGGCGCACTAGCGGTGAACACCGGGGAGCTGTTTTTT. Translating gives CASSIGALAVNTGELFF. The entire variable domain, with the rest obtained from reference TRBV7-9 and TRBJ2-2, is as follows: DTGVSQNPRHKITKRGQNVTFRCDPISEHNRLYWYRQTLGQGPEFLTYFQNEAQLEKSRLLSDRFSAERPKGSFSTLEIQRTEQGDSAMYLCASSIGALAVNTGELFFGEGSRLTVL.

The gene calls are TRBV5-1 and TRBJ2-2; D is unclear. Germline V gene sequence: CDR1 SGHRS, CDR2 YFSETQ. V lost 0 bases and J lost 1, with 7 bases in between. This CDR3 contains 15 residues. CDR3 nucleotide sequence: TGCGCCAGCAGCTTGGACGGGTGGAACACCGGGGAGCTGTTTTTT. It translates to CASSLDGWNTGELFF.

V gene TRBV6-5 combines with J gene TRBJ1-5; TRBD1 is a possible D gene (5 bases). The CDR3 covers 15 residues. Germline CDR1 and CDR2: MNHEY and SVGAGI. Between the trimmed V and J ends, which lost 0 bases and 4 bases, there was a span of 10 bases. CDR3 region: CASSYSRYRNQPQHF. The CDR3 region has the DNA TGTGCCAGCAGTTACTCTCGTTACAGGAATCAGCCCCAGCATTTT.

The rearrangement joins TRBV4-1 to TRBJ2-7, with no clear D. The V gene's germline CDR1 is MGHRA and CDR2 YSYEKL. CDR3 length equals 14 residues. V was cut by 4 bases and J by 6 bases, with 16 bases left in between. The CDR3 bases are TGCGCCAGCAGCCGTGAGCAGAGCTCTCGCGAGCAGTACTTC. Its translation is CASSREQSSREQYF.

The chain employs TRBV28 and TRBJ1-5; 9 nucleotides agree with TRBD1. V was clipped by 7 bases and J by 2 bases; unmatched bases: 6. The CDR3 has 15 residues. The germline V gene has CDR1 MDHEN and CDR2 SYDVKM. CDR3 in DNA: TGTGCCAGCATAACAGGGGGCCTGGGCAATCAGCCCCAGCATTTT. Translated: CASITGGLGNQPQHF.

The CDR3 DNA is TGTGCCAGCAGCTTGGAACCCCTGGGGGAAGCTTTCTTT. Its protein product is CASSLEPLGEAFF. The chain uses TRBV5-4 and TRBJ1-1, with D unclear. Germline values: CDR1 SGHNT, CDR2 YYREEE (reference sequence). The CDR3 totals 13 residues. V lost 0 bases to trimming and J lost 8 bases, with 11 bases between them. The full variable domain, rest sourced from reference TRBV5-4 and TRBJ1-1, is ETGVTQSPTHLIKTRGQQVTLRCSSQSGHNTVSWYQQALGQGPQFIFQYYREEENGRGNFPPRFSGLQFPNYSSELNVNALELDDSALYLCASSLEPLGEAFFGQGTRLTVV.

On this clone: This CDR3 is also generated by other DNA sequences in the sample. The chain has TRBV27 and TRBJ1-5, with D tentatively TRBD1 (6 bases). Germline V gene sequence: CDR1 MNHEY, CDR2 SMNVEV (reference sequence). V was trimmed by 5 bases and J by 6 bases, leaving 14 bases between them. This CDR3 has 14 amino acids. The CDR3, as DNA: TGTGCCAGCAGTGAACGGACAGTCCCTCAGCCCCAGCATTTT. Translating gives CASSERTVPQPQHF.

The genes are TRBV6-6 and TRBJ2-2; D not resolved. V lost 2 bases, J lost 3 bases, and 7 bases lay in between. The CDR3 has 14 amino acids. CDR1 MNHNY and CDR2 SVGAGI come from the germline V gene (reference sequence). The DNA of the CDR3 is TGTGCCAGCAGTTACGCCCCGGACACCGGGGAGCTGTTTTTT. As protein: CASSYAPDTGELFF.

This chain links TRBV27 with TRBJ1-2; maybe TRBD1 (5 bases). The CDR3 is 13 amino acids. From germline, CDR1 is MNHEY and CDR2 SMNVEV (reference sequence). The V end was cut by 3 bases, the J end by 4 bases, with 9 bases between. The CDR3 DNA reads TGTGCCAGCAGTTTTAGGGGCGGCTATGGCTACACCTTC. Translated, it gives CASSFRGGYGYTF.

The chain joins TRBV21-1 to TRBJ2-1; TRBD2, the D gene given by the table, was not confirmed from the DNA. TRBV21-1 is marked as a pseudogene. The CDR3 covers 16 residues. The CDR3 spells CASSKSSGRAYNEQFF. In DNA, the CDR3 is TGTGCCAGCAGCAAATCCTCGGGGAGAGCCTACAATGAGCAGTTCTTC.

The chain is built from TRBV2 and TRBJ2-7; 7 nucleotides align to TRBD2. J gave up 3 bases and V 6 bases, and 8 bases lay outside the gene matches. The CDR3 is 14 residues long. Germline V gene data show CDR1 as SNHLY and CDR2 as FYNNEI. CDR3: CASRVNGGGYEQYF. The CDR3 nucleotides are TGTGCCAGCAGGGTAAATGGGGGGGGCTACGAGCAGTACTTC. Supplemented by reference TRBV2 and TRBJ2-7, the full variable domain reads EPEVTQTPSHQVTQMGQEVILRCVPISNHLYFYWYRQILGQKVEFLVSFYNNEISEKSEIFDDQFSVERPDGSNFTLKIRSTKLEDSAMYFCASRVNGGGYEQYFGPGTRLTVT.

CDR3 region: CASHTADTQYF. The CDR3 region has the DNA TGCGCCAGCCATACAGCAGATACGCAGTATTTT. This chain joins TRBV5-1 and TRBJ2-3; D ambiguous. This CDR3 spans 11 amino acids. V gave up 7 bases and J gave up 4 bases, with 7 bases separating them. In germline, CDR1 is SGHRS, CDR2 YFSETQ.

The chain is built from TRBV2 and TRBJ1-6; the D gene is possibly TRBD1 (6 bases). Germline CDR1 reads SNHLY; CDR2 reads FYNNEI. The V gene lost 6 bases and the J gene lost 6 bases, with 21 bases spanning the gap. The CDR3 is 17 amino acids. The CDR3 bases are TGTGCCAGCAGCGAGACCAGGGGATCGATAGTTAATTCACCCCTCCACTTT. The encoded protein is CASSETRGSIVNSPLHF.

This clone was found a few times. This chain links TRBV7-9 with TRBJ1-2; D unclear. The CDR3 spans 12 residues. V dropped 1 base and J dropped 2 bases, with 2 bases sitting between them. Germline assignment: CDR1 SEHNR and CDR2 FQNEAQ (reference sequence). The CDR3 loop is CASSLGNYGYTF. In DNA form, the CDR3 reads TGTGCCAGCAGCTTAGGGAACTATGGCTACACCTTC.

This chain uses TRBV7-3 with TRBJ1-2, with 10 positions matching TRBD1. The trim removed 5 bases at V and 4 bases at J, leaving 10 bases unmatched. The CDR3 runs to 16 residues. Germline CDR1 SGHTA, CDR2 FQGTGA. The CDR3 sequence: CASSATTGGLSYGYTF. The CDR3 DNA reads TGTGCCAGCAGCGCAACGACAGGGGGCTTATCCTATGGCTACACCTTC. Combining the CDR3 with reference TRBV7-3 and TRBJ1-2 gives the whole variable domain GAGVSQTPSNKVTEKGKYVELRCDPISGHTALYWYRQSLGQGPEFLIYFQGTGAADDSGLPNDRFFAVRPEGSVSTLKIQRTERGDSAVYLCASSATTGGLSYGYTFGSGTRLTVV.

The chain is built from TRBV30 and TRBJ1-4; D ambiguous. The CDR3 runs 13 residues. Looked up from germline, CDR1 is GTSNPN and CDR2 is SVGIG (reference sequence). V dropped 1 base and J dropped 5 bases, with 8 bases sitting between them. In DNA, the CDR3 is TGTGCCTGGAGTGAAGGGCGCAATGAAAAACTGTTTTTT. It specifies CAWSEGRNEKLFF.

This clone came up a few times. V and J are TRBV10-2 and TRBJ1-4; no reliable D call. The CDR3 contains 13 residues. Trimming shortened V by 4 bases and J by 5 bases, and 8 bases separated the two germline ends. Germline CDR1 is WSHSY and CDR2 is SAAADI. The CDR3 spells CASSVATNEKLFF. In DNA, the CDR3 is TGCGCCAGCAGTGTGGCGACAAATGAAAAACTGTTTTTT.

The CDR3: CASSRQGREETQYF. In nucleotides, the CDR3 is TGTGCCAGCTCGCGACAGGGGCGGGAAGAGACCCAGTACTTC. The chain recombines TRBV18 with TRBJ2-5; TRBD1 agrees at 8 bases. The trim removed 6 bases at V and 3 bases at J, leaving 6 bases unmatched. Germline V gene lookup returns CDR1 KGHSH and CDR2 LQKENI. CDR3 length: 14 amino acids.

The genes are TRBV6-5 and TRBJ2-7, with D unresolved. The V gene lost 6 bases and the J gene lost 4 bases, with 16 bases spanning the gap. CDR3 length: 14 residues. Germline values: CDR1 MNHEY, CDR2 SVGAGI. This chain's CDR3 is CASSGRLVWYEQYF. CDR3 nucleotide sequence: TGTGCCAGCAGCGGACGGTTGGTTTGGTACGAGCAGTACTTC.

This clone has a single count. The chain recombines TRBV7-9 with TRBJ2-2, with 8 nucleotides matching TRBD1. This CDR3 is 15 amino acids long. Germline-derived CDR1 and CDR2 are SEHNR and FQNEAQ (reference sequence). The V segment lost 6 bases and the J segment 1 base; nucleotides outside the gene matches: 4. CDR3 residues: CASRAGTGNTGELFF. As DNA, the CDR3 is TGTGCCAGCAGGGCCGGGACAGGGAACACCGGGGAGCTGTTTTTT.